Below are 12 T cell receptor beta chains sequenced from a single sample in a study of blood T cells in healthy people across ages. With a J-beta primer mix and a sample-barcoded 5' primer, a second PCR ran 7 to 11 cycles. TCRdb re-called the 5' RACE reads through MiXCR, storing one row per CDR3 protein. The data show 800,000 to 950,000 distinct CDR3 sequences, under 50% seen once. Sequencing was performed on blood. These receptors originate from a man aged 25 to 45 in good health.

DNA of the CDR3: TGTGCCAGCAGCCCGACTAGCGGGGGGGCTAATCCTACAGATACGCAGTATTTT. Amino acid sequence: CASSPTSGGANPTDTQYF. The V call is TRBV5-4, the J call TRBJ2-3, with 14 bases lining up with TRBD2. This CDR3 region has 18 residues. V was pared by 4 bases and J by 3 bases, with 10 bases of the junction left unmatched. Germline-derived CDR1 and CDR2 are SGHNT and YYREEE (reference sequence).

This clonotype was seen a handful of times. The V call is TRBV29-1, the J call TRBJ2-7; D may be TRBD1 (6 bases). Germline V gene lookup returns CDR1 SQVTM and CDR2 ANQGSEA. The CDR3 totals 14 residues. V shed 7 bases and J shed 2 bases, with 18 bases lying between them. CDR3 sequence (DNA): TGCAGCGCCTGCTGGGACAATCGCACCTACGAGCAGTACTTC. Residues: CSACWDNRTYEQYF.

This clonotype showed up just a few times. This chain joins TRBV20-1 and TRBJ2-5, with D perhaps being TRBD1 or TRBD2 (6 bases each). Trimming took off 6 bases at V and 1 base at J, with 12 bases between the two ends. From germline, CDR1 is DFQATT and CDR2 SNEGSKA (reference sequence). The CDR3 has 13 amino acids. DNA of the CDR3: TGCAGTGCCCAGGGGACTTTCCAAGAGACCCAGTACTTC. Protein product: CSAQGTFQETQYF.

The chain links TRBV12-3 or TRBV12-4 to TRBJ2-5; TRBD2 matches 10 bases. V was clipped by 7 bases and J by 11 bases; unmatched bases: 13. The CDR3 sequence is 14 residues long. The CDR3, as DNA: TGTGCCAGCAATCTAGCGGGGGCCTACAATGAGCAGTACTTC. Protein: CASNLAGAYNEQYF.

CDR3 nucleotides: TGCGCCAGCAGCTTGAATCCAGGGGAAACCTACGAGCAGTACTTC. Its protein is CASSLNPGETYEQYF. This rearrangement joins TRBV5-1 to TRBJ2-7; D perhaps matches TRBD1 (6 bases). This CDR3 has 15 residues. Per germline, CDR1 SGHRS and CDR2 YFSETQ. Trimming removed 1 base at V and 2 bases at J, with 13 bases between.

This clonotype has ten or more counts. The DNA for the CDR3 is TGTGCCAGCAGTGGGACTAGCGGGGGGCCAGATACGCAGTATTTT. It specifies CASSGTSGGPDTQYF. V and J are TRBV6-4 and TRBJ2-3; 14 bases agree with TRBD2. After removal of 4 bases from V and 4 bases from J, the junction contained 1 base not matched to a gene. Germline V gene sequence: CDR1 MRHNA, CDR2 SNTAGT. The CDR3 contains 15 residues.

The rearrangement joins TRBV29-1 to TRBJ2-3; D is possibly TRBD2 (6 bases). Trimming removed 7 bases from V and 0 bases from J, with 17 bases in between. This CDR3 has 15 residues. CDR1 is SQVTM and CDR2 is ANQGSEA in the germline V gene. The CDR3, as DNA: TGCAGCGCCTCTGGGACTCCCTCTAGCACAGATACGCAGTATTTT. Amino acids: CSASGTPSSTDTQYF.

This clonotype has at least ten counts. The rearrangement links TRBV9 to TRBJ2-3; 7 nucleotides align to TRBD2. This CDR3 comprises 14 residues. J was trimmed by 5 bases and V by 0 bases; bases with no gene match: 3. The germline gives CDR1 SGDLS, CDR2 YYNGEE. Written as DNA, the CDR3 is TGTGCCAGCAGCGTAGAAGCGGGACGAGATACGCAGTATTTT. Translating gives CASSVEAGRDTQYF.

The genes are TRBV6-5 and TRBJ2-7; 8 nucleotides agree with TRBD2. The closer fit of TRBJ2-5 to the DNA end suggests the J call may be wrong. The CDR3 consists of 15 residues. CDR1 and CDR2 from the germline V gene are MNHEY and SVGAGI. The CDR3 reads CASSYSTGLEETQYF. CDR3 sequence (DNA): TGTGCCAGCAGTTACTCCACGGGACTAGAAGAGACCCAGTACTTC.

The chain couples TRBV11-2 to TRBJ2-3, with TRBD1 matching 8 bases. The V segment lost 3 bases and the J segment 2 bases; nucleotides outside the gene matches: 1. CDR1 SGHAT and CDR2 FQNNGV come from the germline V gene. This CDR3 contains 14 residues. The CDR3 sequence: CASSFQGATDTQYF. The CDR3 bases are TGTGCCAGCAGCTTCCAGGGGGCCACAGATACGCAGTATTTT.

This sequence joins TRBV20-1 and TRBJ1-1; no definite D call. V was pared by 0 bases and J by 0 bases, with 11 bases between. Germline loops: CDR1 DFQATT, CDR2 SNEGSKA (reference sequence). The CDR3 totals 15 residues. CDR3 protein: CSARDPKRMNTEAFF. The CDR3 DNA sequence: TGCAGTGCTAGAGATCCCAAACGGATGAACACTGAAGCTTTCTTT.

About this clonotype itself: Relative to the germline gene, one junction end is altered; a read error may explain this. The J gene is TRBJ1-1, the V gene TRBV4-1; the D gene is possibly TRBD1 (5 bases). This CDR3 region has 13 residues. Germline CDR1 is MGHRA and CDR2 is YSYEKL. The CDR3 coding sequence is TGTGCCAGCAGCCAAGATCGGGGGGGTGAAGCTTTCTTT. Amino acids: CASSQDRGGEAFF.